Following are 13 T cell receptor beta chains from one sample sequenced in a study of blood T cell repertoires in COVID-19. The data were produced by immunoSEQ multiplex PCR, yet TCRdb's version contains in-frame clones alone and is incomplete. The table has 150,000 to 200,000 clones, around 80% seen once. The source material was PBMCs or T cells enriched from blood (not recorded which). The origin of the receptors is a woman between 50 and 59 years old who had recovered from COVID-19.

The chain links TRBV7-2 to TRBJ2-7; 7 bases align to TRBD2. V shed 1 base, J shed 3 bases, and the junction held 6 bases outside the gene matches. Germline V gene sequence: CDR1 SGHTA, CDR2 FQGNSA. The CDR3 loop spans 15 amino acids. The DNA for the CDR3 is TGTGCCAGCAGCTTAGTTCCGGGGGGAGTCTACGAGCAGTACTTC. Translating gives CASSLVPGGVYEQYF.

The V and J genes are TRBV3-1 (or the pseudogene TRBV3-2) and TRBJ1-2; a possible D gene is TRBD1 (6 bases). The CDR3 length is 15 residues. Germline V gene lookup returns CDR1 LGHDT and CDR2 YNNKEL (reference sequence). Trimming cost V 0 bases and J 3 bases, with 11 bases left between them. CDR3 residues: CASSQDWEGDYGYTF. CDR3 DNA: TGTGCCAGCAGCCAAGATTGGGAGGGGGACTATGGCTACACCTTC.

This chain uses TRBV24-1 with TRBJ2-7; D is possibly TRBD2 (5 bases). This CDR3 comprises 14 residues. CDR1 KGHDR and CDR2 SFDVKD come from the germline V gene. V was clipped by 4 bases and J by 4 bases, with 13 bases between them. This chain's CDR3 is CATSDPGLPYEQYF. The CDR3 nucleotides read TGTGCCACCAGTGACCCAGGACTTCCTTACGAGCAGTACTTC.

As DNA, the CDR3 is TGTGCCAGTAGCGCCGGGACAGGGGCCATGAGCTCCTACAATGAGCAGTTCTTC. Amino acids: CASSAGTGAMSSYNEQFF. J is TRBJ2-1 and V is TRBV19, with 10 nucleotides matching TRBD1. V dropped 6 bases and J dropped 0; count of bases not matched to a gene: 11. This CDR3 has 18 residues. The germline CDR1 and CDR2 sequences are LNHDA and SQIVND (reference sequence).

A single count supports this clone. The chain has TRBV6-2 or TRBV6-3 and TRBJ2-1, with D unclear. Germline values: CDR1 MNHEY, CDR2 SVGEGT. The CDR3 is made up of 14 amino acids. Trimming stripped 2 bases from V and 5 bases from J, with 10 bases between. The CDR3 reads CASSYLDTNNEQFF. CDR3 DNA sequence: TGTGCCAGCAGTTACCTCGACACCAACAATGAGCAGTTCTTC.

A few counts support this clone. The V gene is TRBV5-6, the J gene TRBJ2-7, with TRBD2 matching 7 bases. The CDR3 length is 15 residues. With V trimmed by 0 bases and J by 0 bases, 3 bases remained unmatched. Germline assignment: CDR1 SGHDT and CDR2 YYEEEE. The CDR3 region has the DNA TGTGCCAGCAGCTTGGGCTCTAGCGGCTCCTACGAGCAGTACTTC. Translating it yields CASSLGSSGSYEQYF.

This clone occurred a few times. The chain joins TRBV6-2 or TRBV6-3 to TRBJ2-7; D might be TRBD1 (6 bases). This CDR3 is 14 amino acids long. Germline V gene sequence: CDR1 MNHEY, CDR2 SVGEGT. V shed 3 bases and J shed 3 bases, with 12 bases lying between them. The CDR3 bases are TGTGCCAGCAGTTATCAATACAGGGTCTACGAGCAGTACTTC. It specifies CASSYQYRVYEQYF.

The CDR3 region is CASSAGTHVPTDTQYF. CDR3 sequence (DNA): TGTGCCAGCAGCGCCGGGACTCACGTACCCACAGATACGCAGTATTTT. The chain employs TRBV7-2 and TRBJ2-3; D may be TRBD2 (6 bases). CDR3 length: 16 residues. The germline V gene encodes CDR1 SGHTA and CDR2 FQGNSA. The V and J ends lost 5 bases and 2 bases respectively, with 17 bases between them.

This sequence joins TRBV4-1 and TRBJ2-7, with 10 bases matching TRBD2. The CDR3 spans 16 residues. The germline V gene encodes CDR1 MGHRA and CDR2 YSYEKL. J lost 0 bases, V lost 0 bases, and 2 bases had no gene match. CDR3 coding DNA: TGCGCCAGCAGCCAAGACGCTAGCGGGAGCTCCTACGAGCAGTACTTC. Its translation is CASSQDASGSSYEQYF.

The rearrangement uses TRBV5-6 and TRBJ1-5; 7 bases are shared with TRBD1. Per the germline V gene, CDR1 is SGHDT and CDR2 is YYEEEE. The length of the CDR3 is 15 residues. With V trimmed by 4 bases and J by 0 bases, 4 bases remained unmatched. The CDR3 DNA reads TGTGCCAGCAGCAGACAGGGATATAGCAATCAGCCCCAGCATTTT. It yields the protein CASSRQGYSNQPQHF.

The chain couples TRBV7-8 to TRBJ2-2; a weak D match, TRBD2 (5 bases). Trimming pared 6 bases from V and 5 bases from J, leaving 13 bases between. From germline, CDR1 is SGHVS and CDR2 FQNEAQ. The CDR3 covers 14 residues. The CDR3 DNA follows: TGTGCCAGCAGAGAAACGCGGGCAACCGGGGAGCTGTTTTTT. Amino acid sequence: CASRETRATGELFF.

The genes are TRBV19 and TRBJ2-3; no firm D call. V was pared by 3 bases and J by 3 bases, with 10 bases between. This CDR3 contains 14 residues. Germline CDR1 is LNHDA and CDR2 is SQIVND (reference sequence). In DNA, the CDR3 is TGTGCCAGTAGTATCTGGCCCGGGACAGATACGCAGTATTTT. Translated: CASSIWPGTDTQYF.

The V and J genes are TRBV13 and TRBJ2-5; 13 bases match TRBD2. This CDR3 region has 17 residues. The V gene's germline CDR1 is PRHDT and CDR2 FYEKMQ (reference sequence). The junction had 10 bases not matched to a gene; V was cut back by 5 bases and J by 4 bases. The CDR3 DNA reads TGTGCCAGCAGCCACGGACTAGCGGGAGAGACGGGAGAGACCCAGTACTTC. Protein: CASSHGLAGETGETQYF.